Sequencing of this TCR beta chain was carried out in a study of blood T cell repertoires in COVID-19 (dated by TCRdb to about 2020). At the level of the whole study: The collaborator samples originated in the United States, Italy and Spain and spanned the acute and convalescent phases of COVID-19. The prospective study material was composed of cDNA or gDNA derived from T cells, B-cell-depleted T cells, or PBMCs. Subjects who had been exposed to COVID-19, were actively infected with it, or had recovered from it provided the deeply sampled blood TCRbeta repertoires that made up the dataset. The repertoires were made available in a free public database intended to serve as a resource for research on the immune response to SARS-CoV-2. Samples were obtained from the ongoing ImmuneRACE study (first 160 participants) and from 1,254 subjects provided by 6 global collaborators. Nearly every sample came with metadata listing a de-identified subject ID, COVID-19 status, age in years and sex. Where HLA class I and class II types were available, the types were taken from metadata supplied by the sample provider, not from assay-based typing.

Results the study describes overall, beyond this receptor: The quantity of clinical and demographic metadata differed by source and by participant and was supplied without curation.

A single count supports this clone. No antigen is known for it. Qualities for individual bases were not recorded, and no much larger clone is one base off. Each collaborating institution followed its own protocols to collect whole blood in K2EDTA tubes. For TCRbeta analysis, collaborators shipped samples as frozen whole blood, isolated PBMCs, or DNA extracted from either of those sample types. The immunoSEQ Assay, a bias-controlled multiplex PCR, was used to amplify TCRbeta CDR3 regions from genomic DNA. Per the original workflow: The number of nucleated cells in each sample was estimated from the amplification of reference gene primers within the assay. To quantify the absolute abundance of each unique TCRbeta CDR3 rearrangement, sequence reads were collapsed and filtered. For each sample, productive Simpson clonality was calculated as the square root of Simpson's diversity index across productive rearrangements. TCRdb retrieved this table from immuneACCESS and kept in-frame rearrangements only. Not all clones are present; in checked studies, unresolved V genes account for under half, and no reason is known for the remainder. The D gene and trimming were derived from the DNA, and the V and J assignments and clone size from that table. This sample holds 73,000 or so clones; 86% were observed only once. The ten largest clones take up 6.5% to 9% of the sample.

Including the terminal cysteine and phenylalanine, the CDR3 comprises 15 residues. The DNA shown is the 45-base CDR3, in frame from base 1. The CDR1 and CDR2 encoded by the germline V gene (reference sequence) are GTSNPN and SVGIG. Germline trimming amounts to 3 bases on V and 2 bases on J, with 5 as the count of junction bases outside the gene matches. The TCR originated in a man aged 25-45 years with acute or convalescent COVID-19. The sample was peripheral blood. The sequence links TRBV30 to TRBJ2-1, with 9 bases matching TRBD1. At the DNA level, the sequence is TGTGCCTGGAGCCTCGGGACAGGGACCTACAATGAGCAGTTCTTC. Translated, it reads CAWSLGTGTYNEQFF.